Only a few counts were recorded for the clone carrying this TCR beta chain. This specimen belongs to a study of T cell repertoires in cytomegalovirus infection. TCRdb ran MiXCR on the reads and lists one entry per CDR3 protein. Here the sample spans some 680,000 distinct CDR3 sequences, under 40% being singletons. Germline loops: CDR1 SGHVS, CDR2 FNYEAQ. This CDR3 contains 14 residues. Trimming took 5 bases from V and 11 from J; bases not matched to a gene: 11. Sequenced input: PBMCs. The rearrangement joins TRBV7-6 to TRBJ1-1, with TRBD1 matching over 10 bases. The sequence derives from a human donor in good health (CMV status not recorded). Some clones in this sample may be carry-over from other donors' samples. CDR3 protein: CASSAGTGVRWAFF. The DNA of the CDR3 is TGTGCCAGCAGCGCTGGGACAGGGGTCCGTTGGGCTTTCTTT.